This T cell receptor beta chain was profiled in a study of blood T cell repertoires in COVID-19. Study details: Samples came from the United States, Italy and Spain, spanning acute and convalescent COVID-19. In each case, the material was cDNA or gDNA derived from T cells, B-cell-depleted T cells, or PBMCs.

Looked up from germline, CDR1 is MGHRA and CDR2 is YSYEKL. V lost 7 bases to trimming and J lost 2 bases; unmatched junction nucleotides: 18. This CDR3 is 19 amino acids long. Source study methods: Reference gene primer amplification gave nucleated cell count estimates. The method was immunoSEQ multiplex PCR; TCRdb's version includes in-frame clones alone and lacks a portion of them. Clone size and V and J calls were adopted from that table, with D and trimming inferred from the DNA. The repertoire consists of fewer than 250,000 clones, with almost 85% occurring once and the leading ten covering 4%. The V gene is TRBV4-1, the J gene TRBJ2-2; the match to TRBD2 covers 8 bases. Sequencing was done on a sample of peripheral blood. The TCR was taken from a man in his fifties with acute or convalescent COVID-19. CDR3 coding DNA: TGCGCCAGCAAGGAAAGATTAGCGGGAATGGTTACCAACACCGGGGAGCTGTTTTTT. As protein: CASKERLAGMVTNTGELFF.